This TCR beta chain derives from a study of a mutant IDH1 vaccine in newly diagnosed glioma (dated by TCRdb to the early 2020s). Study-wide context: Vaccination began 4-6 weeks after radiotherapy alone, or alongside temozolomide cycles in the chemotherapy-containing groups. Of the roughly 33 treated patients, around 62% were male and approximately 40% were female, and the mean age was approximately 40 years. Prior to enrollment, patients had been given standard therapy consisting of radiotherapy alone, temozolomide alone, or radiochemotherapy with temozolomide, with the combination given to most patients. The week-35 safety follow-up took place at visit V12, and the week-47 end of study took place at visit V13. Peripheral blood was collected at six visits: V03 (baseline), V05, V07, V10, V12 and V13. For exploratory analyses, some 24 treated patients had longitudinal TCRB deep sequencing done wherever samples were available. Broader findings and caveats from the paper: Pseudoprogression seemed to be unrelated to changes in the top peripheral T cell clonotypes found by TCRB sequencing. Selection of PBMC samples for TCRB deep sequencing was based on availability. It was noted by the authors that analyses of patient blood samples could not be reproduced owing to sample limitations. Immune responses induced by the vaccine were seen in over 90% of patients across multiple MHC alleles.

The CDR3 measures 15 amino acids from cysteine to phenylalanine. Only the CDR3 portion is preserved as DNA: 45 bases, with reading frame beginning at the first base. CDR1 and CDR2 were assigned from the germline V gene as MNHEY and SVGAGI. The junction carries 15 bases between V and J, which are trimmed by 2 bases and 5 bases respectively. With respect to this clone: Its specific antigen is unknown. Qualities for individual bases were not recorded, and no much larger clone is one base off.

The library was prepared using the immunoSEQ multiplex PCR assay. The hsTCRB Kit was used according to the manufacturer's protocol to amplify rearranged TCR beta chain sequences. TCRB libraries were sequenced on an Illumina MiSeq. As for how the authors treated the data: Demultiplexing, trimming and gene mapping were performed with the kit vendor's proprietary platform. Drawn from immuneACCESS, this table holds only the in-frame rearrangements with V and J called that TCRdb kept. Clones are partly lost; checked studies trace under half to an unresolved V gene and leave the rest unexplained. The V and J calls and the clone size are those of that table, but D and trimming were determined from the DNA. In all, the sample holds about 94,000 clones, and about nine tenths of those were seen once. The top ten clones comprise around 0.77% of the sample. Read against the paper, the sample's time point label means: week 47, end of study. Every vaccine dose consisted of 300 ug of a 20-mer mutant IDH1 peptide in Montanide, administered subcutaneously together with topical imiquimod. Eight vaccinations were administered to patients in weeks 1, 3, 5, 7, 11, 15, 19 and 23, corresponding to visits V03 through V10. All donors had newly diagnosed IDH1-mutant astrocytomas of WHO grade 3 or 4 that showed loss of nuclear ATRX. The samples were drawn from NOA16, a multicentre, single-arm, open-label phase I trial in Germany that tested a mutant IDH1 peptide vaccine in humans for the first time. Genomic DNA for TCRB sequencing was isolated from EDTA blood with the DNeasy Blood and Tissue Kit.

Recombination joined TRBV6-5 with TRBJ2-5, and TRBD1 may be the D gene, going by 5 matching bases. The source was PBMCs, collected from a glioma patient whose treatment included an IDH1 peptide vaccine. The TCR originated in a woman aged 45-60 years with glioma. The nucleotide sequence reads TGTGCCAGCAGTTACGACAGATCCTTACCGGAGACCCAGTACTTC. Translated, it reads CASSYDRSLPETQYF.